The rows below give T cell receptor beta chains drawn from one sample of a study of blood T cell repertoires in COVID-19. Profiled with immunoSEQ multiplex PCR; TCRdb holds only in-frame clones, not every one. The data hold about 70,000 clones, with approximately 86% observed a single time. Material for sequencing was peripheral blood. The origin of the receptors is a human donor in a cohort sampled during active COVID-19. The CDR3 runs from the conserved cysteine through the conserved F or W. D genes are given only for firm matches. The listing skips clone size in some rows; elsewhere it reads once, few, many or a size class.

>-|TRBV5-1|TRBD1|TRBJ2-2
CASSLQGAQYTGELFF
TGCGCCAGCAGCTTACAGGGGGCGCAATACACCGGGGAGCTGTTTTTT
>-|TRBV6-2/TRBV6-3|-|TRBJ2-7
CASSYQGGIYEQYF
TGTGCCAGCAGTTACCAGGGTGGGATCTACGAGCAGTACTTC
>-|TRBV5-5|-|TRBJ2-7
CASSPSTAIYEQYF
TGTGCCAGCAGCCCTTCCACAGCTATCTACGAGCAGTACTTC
>-|TRBV7-6|-|TRBJ2-1
CASSPGTYNEQFF
TGTGCCAGCAGCCCGGGGACATACAATGAGCAGTTCTTC
>-|TRBV5-1|-|TRBJ2-5
CASSLVGQFQETQYF
TGCGCCAGCAGCTTGGTCGGACAATTCCAAGAGACCCAGTACTTC
>-|TRBV9|TRBD2|TRBJ2-3
CASSELAGFADTQYF
TGTGCCAGCAGCGAGCTAGCGGGGTTCGCAGATACGCAGTATTTT
>-|TRBV12-3/TRBV12-4|TRBD1|TRBJ2-1
CASRGQGNNEQFF
TGTGCCAGCAGGGGACAGGGGAACAATGAGCAGTTCTTC
>-|TRBV6-5|-|TRBJ1-2
CASSYGGNYGYTF
TGTGCCAGCAGTTACGGGGGGAACTATGGCTACACCTTC
>-|TRBV7-9|TRBD1|TRBJ2-1
CASSRSGTGDEQFF
TGTGCCAGCAGCCGCTCCGGGACAGGGGATGAGCAGTTCTTC
>-|TRBV5-1|TRBD1|TRBJ1-3
CASSFEGAPGNTIYF
TGCGCCAGCAGCTTTGAGGGGGCGCCGGGAAACACCATATATTTT
>-|TRBV9|TRBD2|TRBJ2-5
CASSPISGGAVETQYF
TGTGCCAGCAGCCCCATTAGCGGGGGGGCCGTTGAGACCCAGTACTTC
>-|TRBV2|-|TRBJ2-4
CASSAYSQLQYF
TGTGCCAGCAGTGCCTACAGCCAGCTTCAGTACTTC
>-|TRBV7-3|-|TRBJ1-1
CASSLLSDTEAFF
TGTGCCAGCAGCCTACTGTCGGACACTGAAGCTTTCTTT
>-|TRBV6-5|TRBD1|TRBJ2-6
CASSYSGGEGANVLTF
TGTGCCAGCAGTTACTCAGGGGGCGAAGGGGCCAACGTCCTGACTTTC
>once|TRBV3-1/TRBV3-2|-|TRBJ1-2
CASSQDAGWYGYTF
TGTGCCAGCAGCCAAGACGCGGGATGGTATGGCTACACCTTC
>-|TRBV25-1|-|TRBJ2-1
CASSGQTRSSYNEQFF
TGTGCCAGCAGTGGCCAAACTAGGAGCTCCTACAATGAGCAGTTCTTC
>few|TRBV16|TRBD1|TRBJ1-6
CASSQRDRNSPLHF
TGTGCCAGCAGCCAGAGGGACAGAAATTCACCCCTCCACTTT
>-|TRBV10-3|TRBD1|TRBJ1-2
CAISGQGEQGYTF
TGTGCCATCAGCGGACAGGGGGAACAAGGCTACACCTTC
>-|TRBV29-1|TRBD1|TRBJ1-2
CSVQQGFYGYTF
TGCAGCGTCCAACAGGGGTTCTATGGCTACACCTTC
>-|TRBV7-9|TRBD1|TRBJ1-1
CASSPRDREDTEAFF
TGTGCCAGCAGCCCGAGGGACAGGGAAGACACTGAAGCTTTCTTT
>once|TRBV18|TRBD1|TRBJ1-5
CASSLARQGVVYQPQHF
TGTGCCAGCTCACTGGCCAGACAGGGAGTAGTTTATCAGCCCCAGCATTTT
>-|TRBV11-2|TRBD1|TRBJ1-3
CASSLGSGQGLTIYF
TGTGCCAGCAGCTTAGGTTCGGGACAGGGACTCACCATATATTTT
>-|TRBV9|-|TRBJ1-2
CASSVEDSGYGYTF
TGTGCCAGCAGCGTAGAGGACAGTGGGTATGGCTACACCTTC
>-|TRBV6-5|-|TRBJ1-4
CASSKAWQGNEKLFF
TGTGCCAGCAGTAAGGCTTGGCAGGGGAATGAAAAACTGTTTTTT
>-|TRBV5-4|TRBD1|TRBJ2-2
CASSRQGPGELFF
TGTGCCAGCAGCCGACAGGGGCCCGGGGAGCTGTTTTTT
>-|TRBV2|-|TRBJ1-2
CASSERGRGGYTF
TGTGCCAGCAGTGAAAGGGGTAGAGGTGGCTACACCTTC
>-|TRBV11-2|TRBD2|TRBJ2-2
CASSHLAGGISGELFF
TGTGCCAGCAGCCACCTAGCGGGGGGCATATCGGGGGAGCTGTTTTTT
>-|TRBV19|-|TRBJ1-3
CASSPGHRNTIYF
TGTGCCAGTAGTCCAGGCCATAGGAACACCATATATTTT
>-|TRBV19|-|TRBJ2-7
CASSIDRMGEQYF
TGTGCCAGTAGTATCGACAGGATGGGCGAGCAGTACTTC
>-|TRBV19|TRBD2|TRBJ2-2
CASSRPGLAGGNTGELFF
TGTGCCAGTAGTAGGCCGGGACTAGCGGGGGGGAACACCGGGGAGCTGTTTTTT
>-|TRBV19|-|TRBJ2-2
CASTQTGYTGELFF
TGTGCCAGTACCCAGACAGGCTACACCGGGGAGCTGTTTTTT